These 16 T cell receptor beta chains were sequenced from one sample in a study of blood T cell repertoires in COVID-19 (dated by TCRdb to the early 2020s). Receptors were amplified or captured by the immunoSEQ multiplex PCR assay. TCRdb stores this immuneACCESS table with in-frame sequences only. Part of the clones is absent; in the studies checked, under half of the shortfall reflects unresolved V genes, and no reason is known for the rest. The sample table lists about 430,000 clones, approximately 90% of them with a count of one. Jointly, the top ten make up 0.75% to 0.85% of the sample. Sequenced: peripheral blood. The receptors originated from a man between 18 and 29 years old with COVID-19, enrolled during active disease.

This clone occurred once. The CDR3 DNA sequence: TGCGCCAGCAGCCAGTTCGGGACTAGCGGGAGAGGAGAGCAGTTCTTC. This codes for CASSQFGTSGRGEQFF. The V call is TRBV4-1, the J call TRBJ2-1; 14 bases match TRBD2. Germline CDR1 is MGHRA and CDR2 is YSYEKL. This CDR3 region has 16 residues. Germline trimming cut 3 bases from V and 10 bases from J; bases unmatched to any gene: 8.

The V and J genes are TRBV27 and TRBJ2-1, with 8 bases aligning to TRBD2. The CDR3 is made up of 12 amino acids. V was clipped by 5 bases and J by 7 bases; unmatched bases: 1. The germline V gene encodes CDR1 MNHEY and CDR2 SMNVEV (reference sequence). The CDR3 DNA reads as TGTGCCAGCAGTAGCGGGAGTAATGAGCAGTTCTTC. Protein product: CASSSGSNEQFF.

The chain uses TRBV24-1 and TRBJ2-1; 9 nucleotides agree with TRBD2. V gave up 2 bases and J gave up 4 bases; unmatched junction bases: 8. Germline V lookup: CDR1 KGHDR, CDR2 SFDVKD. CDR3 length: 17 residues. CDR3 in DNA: TGTGCCACCAGTGATTATGGCCGCGGGAGGGCTTACAATGAGCAGTTCTTC. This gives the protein CATSDYGRGRAYNEQFF.

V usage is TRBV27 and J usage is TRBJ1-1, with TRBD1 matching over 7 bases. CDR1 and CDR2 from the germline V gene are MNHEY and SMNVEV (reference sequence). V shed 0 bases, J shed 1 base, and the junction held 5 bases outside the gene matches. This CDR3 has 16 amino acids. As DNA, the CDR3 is TGTGCCAGCAGTTTATCCTGGGGACAGCCGAACACTGAAGCTTTCTTT. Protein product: CASSLSWGQPNTEAFF.

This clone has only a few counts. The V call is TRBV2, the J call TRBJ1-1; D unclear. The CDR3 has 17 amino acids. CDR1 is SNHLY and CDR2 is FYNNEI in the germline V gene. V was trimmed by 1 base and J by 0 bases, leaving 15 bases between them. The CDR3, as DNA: TGTGCCAGCAGTGAAGAAATTTACAGTCCAATGAACACTGAAGCTTTCTTT. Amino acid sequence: CASSEEIYSPMNTEAFF.

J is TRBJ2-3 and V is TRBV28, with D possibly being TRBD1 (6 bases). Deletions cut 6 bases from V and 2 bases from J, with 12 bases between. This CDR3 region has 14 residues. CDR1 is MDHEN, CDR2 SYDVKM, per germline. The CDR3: CASRRQGITDTQYF. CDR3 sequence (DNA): TGTGCCAGCAGGCGGCAGGGGATCACAGATACGCAGTATTTT.

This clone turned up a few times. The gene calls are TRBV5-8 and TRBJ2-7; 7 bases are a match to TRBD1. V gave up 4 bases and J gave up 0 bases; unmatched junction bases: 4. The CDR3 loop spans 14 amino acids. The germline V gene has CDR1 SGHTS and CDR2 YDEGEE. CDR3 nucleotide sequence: TGTGCCAGCAGCCCGGGGACAGACTCCTACGAGCAGTACTTC. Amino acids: CASSPGTDSYEQYF.

CDR3 DNA sequence: TGCGCCAGCAGCTTGGTCACAGGGGACAATTATGGCTACACCTTC. As protein: CASSLVTGDNYGYTF. The chain employs TRBV5-1 and TRBJ1-2; 7 bases align to TRBD1. In germline, CDR1 is SGHRS, CDR2 YFSETQ. The CDR3 spans 15 residues. V lost 0 bases and J lost 5; bases outside the gene matches: 7.

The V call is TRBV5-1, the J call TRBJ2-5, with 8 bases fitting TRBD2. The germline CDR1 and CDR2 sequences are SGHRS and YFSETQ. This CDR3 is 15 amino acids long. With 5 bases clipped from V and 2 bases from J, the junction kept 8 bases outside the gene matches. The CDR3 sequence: CASSSLAGDQETQYF. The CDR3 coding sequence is TGCGCCAGCAGTTCGCTAGCGGGTGATCAAGAGACCCAGTACTTC.

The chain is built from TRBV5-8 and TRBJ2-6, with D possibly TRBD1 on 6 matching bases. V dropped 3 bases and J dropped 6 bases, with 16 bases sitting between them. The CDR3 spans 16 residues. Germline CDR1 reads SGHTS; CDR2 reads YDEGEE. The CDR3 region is CASSSGTLSEANVLTF. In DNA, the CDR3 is TGTGCCAGCAGCTCCGGGACACTCTCCGAGGCCAACGTCCTGACTTTC.

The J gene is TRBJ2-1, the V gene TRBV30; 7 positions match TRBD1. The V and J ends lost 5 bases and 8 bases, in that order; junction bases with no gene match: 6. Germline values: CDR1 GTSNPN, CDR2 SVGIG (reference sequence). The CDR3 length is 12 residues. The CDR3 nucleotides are TGTGCCTGGGGAACCGGGACAGATGAGCAGTTCTTC. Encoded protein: CAWGTGTDEQFF.

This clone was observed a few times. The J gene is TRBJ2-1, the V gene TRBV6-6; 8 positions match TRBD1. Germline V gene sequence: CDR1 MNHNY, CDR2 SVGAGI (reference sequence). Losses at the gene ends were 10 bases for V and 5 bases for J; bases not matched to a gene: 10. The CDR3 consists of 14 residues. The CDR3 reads CATETQGANNEQFF. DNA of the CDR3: TGTGCCACCGAGACCCAGGGGGCGAACAATGAGCAGTTCTTC.

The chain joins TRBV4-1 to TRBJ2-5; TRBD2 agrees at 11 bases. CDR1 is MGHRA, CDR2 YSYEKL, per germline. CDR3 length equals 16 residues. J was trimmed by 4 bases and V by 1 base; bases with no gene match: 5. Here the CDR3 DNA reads TGCGCCAGCAGCCAAGTACTAGCGGGGGAGGTAGAGACCCAGTACTTC. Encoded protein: CASSQVLAGEVETQYF.

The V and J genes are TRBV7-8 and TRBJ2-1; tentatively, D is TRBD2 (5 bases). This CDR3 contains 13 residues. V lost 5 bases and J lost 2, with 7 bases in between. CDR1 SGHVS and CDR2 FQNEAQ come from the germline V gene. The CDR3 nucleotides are TGTGCCAGCAGCGCCGGGACCTACAATGAGCAGTTCTTC. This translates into CASSAGTYNEQFF.

The CDR3 loop reads CASSPTAGLNSGANVLTF. The CDR3 coding sequence is TGTGCCAGCAGCCCAACCGCTGGACTCAACTCTGGGGCCAACGTCCTGACTTTC. The chain combines TRBV5-5 with TRBJ2-6, with a tentative D call TRBD2 (5 bases). This CDR3 has 18 residues. V gave up 4 bases and J gave up 0 bases, with 17 bases separating them. The germline V gene encodes CDR1 SGHKS and CDR2 YYEKEE (reference sequence).

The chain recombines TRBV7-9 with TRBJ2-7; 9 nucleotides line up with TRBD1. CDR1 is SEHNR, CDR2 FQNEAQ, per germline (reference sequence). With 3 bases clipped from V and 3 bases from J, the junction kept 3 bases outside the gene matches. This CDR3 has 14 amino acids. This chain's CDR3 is CASSLGQGFYEQYF. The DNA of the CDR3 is TGTGCCAGCAGCTTGGGACAGGGCTTCTACGAGCAGTACTTC.